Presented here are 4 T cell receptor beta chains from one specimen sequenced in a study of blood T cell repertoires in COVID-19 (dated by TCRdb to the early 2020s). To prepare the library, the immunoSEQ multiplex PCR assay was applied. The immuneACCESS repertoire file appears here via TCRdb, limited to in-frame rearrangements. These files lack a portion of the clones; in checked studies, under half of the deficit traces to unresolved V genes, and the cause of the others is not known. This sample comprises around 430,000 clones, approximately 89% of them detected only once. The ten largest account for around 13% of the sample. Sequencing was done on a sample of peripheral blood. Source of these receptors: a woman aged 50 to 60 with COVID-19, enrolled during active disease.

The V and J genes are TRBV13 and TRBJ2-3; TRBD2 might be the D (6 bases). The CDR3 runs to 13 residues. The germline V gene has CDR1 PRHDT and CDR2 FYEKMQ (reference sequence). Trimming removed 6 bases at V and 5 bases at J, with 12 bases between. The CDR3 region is CASSFPGGDTQYF. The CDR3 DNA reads TGTGCCAGCAGTTTTCCCGGGGGAGATACGCAGTATTTT.

CDR3 sequence (DNA): TGTGCCAGCAGTTTGTCCGGGACAGGGACCGGGGAGCTGTTTTTT. Amino acids: CASSLSGTGTGELFF. The V gene is TRBV6-5, the J gene TRBJ2-2, with 9 bases identical to TRBD1. The CDR3 consists of 15 residues. V lost 4 bases, J lost 5 bases, and 5 bases stayed unmatched. The V gene's germline CDR1 is MNHEY and CDR2 SVGAGI.

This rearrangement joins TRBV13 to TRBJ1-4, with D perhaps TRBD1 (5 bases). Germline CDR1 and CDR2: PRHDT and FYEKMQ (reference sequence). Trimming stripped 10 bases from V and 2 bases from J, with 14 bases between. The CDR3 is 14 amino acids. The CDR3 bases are TGTGCCACCTGCCGGGGGTTGACTAATGAAAAACTGTTTTTT. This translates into CATCRGLTNEKLFF.

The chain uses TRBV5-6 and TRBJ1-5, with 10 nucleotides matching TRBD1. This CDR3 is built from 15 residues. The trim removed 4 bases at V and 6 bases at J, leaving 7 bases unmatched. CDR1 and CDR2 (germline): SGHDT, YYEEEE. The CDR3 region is CASSPTGQGPQPQHF. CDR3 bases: TGTGCCAGCAGCCCCACGGGACAGGGGCCTCAGCCCCAGCATTTT.